This T cell receptor beta chain was found in a study of blood T cell repertoires in COVID-19. Trimming removed 0 bases from V and 0 bases from J; junction bases left unmatched: 12. The CDR3 has 19 amino acids. Germline CDR1 and CDR2: LGHDT and YNNKEL (reference sequence). In the original workflow: Reference gene primer amplification yielded estimated nucleated cell counts. Produced via immunoSEQ multiplex PCR; TCRdb's table is partial and in-frame only. V and J calls plus clone size are reproduced from that table; the DNA served to infer D and trimming. The sample yields approximately 50,000 clones, 80% to 90% seen once.

Specimen: peripheral blood. The sequence was obtained from a human donor in a cohort sampled during active COVID-19. The V call is TRBV3-1 (or the pseudogene TRBV3-2), the J call TRBJ2-3, with TRBD2 matching over 7 bases. The CDR3 DNA reads TGTGCCAGCAGCCAAGAAGAGGGAGGGAACGAAAATAGCACAGATACGCAGTATTTT. Protein product: CASSQEEGGNENSTDTQYF.